Here is one T cell receptor (beta chain) with its context. What it binds is not known. Alopecia areata patients provided lesional scalp punch biopsies and peripheral blood, both collected for the study. cDNA reverse transcribed from extracted RNA served as the sequencing template. Sequencing used immunoSEQ multiplex PCR; TCRdb keeps in-frame clones, though not all of them. The profile shows 150,000 or so clones, 50% to 65% of them singletons. The data belong to a study of CD8+ T cells in alopecia areata. Study summary: Treatment of the treated patients consisted of oral tofacitinib, 5 to 10 mg twice daily. Regarding the study as a whole: Relative to mice, TCR sharing across patients was less clear, a difference possibly HLA-related.

V lost 1 base, J lost 5 bases, and 11 bases lay in between. CDR3 length: 14 residues. The germline V gene has CDR1 LGHNA and CDR2 YSLEER. This TCR was recovered from a human donor with alopecia areata. Sequenced material: CD8+ T cells sorted from blood, taken at week 0. The chain joins TRBV4-3 to TRBJ1-1, with a tentative D call TRBD1 (6 bases). Written as DNA, the CDR3 is TGCGCCAGCAGCCAAGGGGGGGCGAGTACTGAAGCTTTCTTT. Translated: CASSQGGASTEAFF.